The clone carrying this T cell receptor beta chain was observed at least ten times. This sample is drawn from a study of blood T cell repertoires in COVID-19. Overall study: Acute and convalescent COVID-19 samples came from the United States, Italy and Spain. PBMCs, B-cell-depleted T cells, or T cells were the source of the cDNA or gDNA that made up the material.

CDR3 length: 16 amino acids. Per the original methods: How many nucleated cells were present was estimated from reference gene primer amplification. The repertoire was sequenced with immunoSEQ multiplex PCR; TCRdb's copy has only in-frame clones and lacks some. D and trimming come from the DNA, and the V and J calls and clone size come from that table. The sample consists of about 260,000 clones, 80% to 90% of them appearing once. Seattle cases were enrolled at active infection and followed longitudinally. This chain connects TRBV21-1 to TRBJ1-5; the D segment call TRBD1 is taken from the table without a DNA check. TRBV21-1 is marked as a pseudogene. The TCR comes from a woman aged 65 to 85 with COVID-19, enrolled during active disease. The sample was peripheral blood. Written as DNA, the CDR3 is TGTGCCAGCAGCATCCGGGACAGGGATAGCAATCAGCCCCAGCATTTT. Translation gives CASSIRDRDSNQPQHF.